These T cell receptor beta chains were read from a single sample in a study of shared clonotypes between healthy human individuals. Generated by immunoSEQ multiplex PCR, the TCRdb table keeps only in-frame clones and is missing some. The sample yields around 2.5 million clones, roughly 93% seen once. The material sequenced was naive CD4+ T cells from PBMCs. The receptors come from a man aged 18 to 30 in good health. Some clones in this sample may be carry-over from other donors' samples. Each CDR3 is given with its conserved first and last residue. A D gene is named only where the DNA matches it firmly.

V gene	D gene	J gene	CDR3 protein	CDR3 DNA
TRBV6-4	.	TRBJ1-2	CASSEGSGYTF	TGTGCCAGCAGTGAGGGATCTGGCTACACCTTC
TRBV19	.	TRBJ1-1	CASSIWTVNTEAFF	TGTGCCAGTAGTATATGGACGGTGAACACTGAAGCTTTCTTT
TRBV12-1	.	TRBJ2-7	CASSFGGRSDYEQYF	TGTGCCAGCAGCTTTGGAGGTCGGTCTGACTACGAGCAGTACTTC
TRBV7-2	.	TRBJ2-2	CASSLGTSGELFF	TGTGCCAGCAGCTTGGGGACTTCGGGGGAGCTGTTTTTT
TRBV28	.	TRBJ2-7	CASSLSRRGSPNWDEQYF	TGTGCCAGCAGTTTATCCCGCCGGGGTAGCCCAAACTGGGACGAGCAGTACTTC
TRBV28	.	TRBJ1-2	CASSFSGSHNYGYTF	TGTGCCAGCAGTTTCTCGGGGTCACATAACTATGGCTACACCTTC
TRBV2	TRBD1	TRBJ2-7	CATTRSPGQLYEQYF	TGTGCCACTACTCGGAGTCCGGGACAGCTGTACGAGCAGTACTTC
TRBV28	.	TRBJ2-3	CASSSQGNTQYF	TGTGCCAGCAGTTCGCAGGGGAATACGCAGTATTTT
TRBV2	TRBD1	TRBJ2-7	CASSEVGQGAYEQYF	TGTGCCAGCAGTGAAGTGGGACAGGGGGCCTACGAGCAGTACTTC
TRBV5-8	.	TRBJ2-2	CASSLEKGSANTGELFF	TGTGCCAGCAGCTTAGAAAAGGGATCGGCGAACACCGGGGAGCTGTTTTTT